One and the same sample provided the 25 T cell receptor beta chains below, sequenced in a study of T cells after yellow fever vaccination. TCRdb reprocessed the 5' RACE reads via MiXCR and lists one record per CDR3 protein. Of a few hundred thousand distinct CDR3 sequences listed, more than 9% are singletons. Sample: PBMCs, taken on the day of the first yellow fever vaccination. The receptors were sampled from a man in his late teens or twenties who received the YFV17D yellow fever vaccine.

The gene calls are TRBV7-2 and TRBJ2-2; either TRBD1 or TRBD2 may supply D (6 bases each). The CDR3 contains 13 residues. Deletions cut 7 bases from V and 6 bases from J, with 12 bases between. CDR1 is SGHTA and CDR2 is FQGNSA in the germline V gene. The CDR3 spells CASITRGAGELFF. The CDR3 region has the DNA TGTGCCAGCATCACTAGGGGGGCCGGGGAGCTGTTTTTT. Full variable domain (outside the CDR3, taken from reference TRBV7-2 and TRBJ2-2): GAGVSQSPSNKVTEKGKDVELRCDPISGHTALYWYRQSLGQGLEFLIYFQGNSAPDKSGLPSDRFSAERTGGSVSTLTIQRTQQEDSAVYLCASITRGAGELFFGEGSRLTVL.

V gene TRBV6-1 combines with J gene TRBJ2-5, with 8 nucleotides matching TRBD1. The junction had 8 bases not matched to a gene; V was cut back by 6 bases and J by 5 bases. Per the germline V gene, CDR1 is MNHNS and CDR2 is SASEGT. This CDR3 is built from 14 residues. CDR3 region: CASSSGGWYETQYF. CDR3 coding DNA: TGTGCCAGCAGCTCAGGGGGCTGGTATGAGACCCAGTACTTC.

This clonotype was detected ten times or more. The chain couples TRBV6-2 or TRBV6-3 to TRBJ1-5; D is undetermined. The CDR3 consists of 17 residues. Trimming left V 6 bases short and J 0 bases short, with 18 bases between. CDR1 is MNHEY, CDR2 SVGEGT, per germline. The CDR3 sequence: CASSTWWAVNSNQPQHF. The DNA of the CDR3 is TGTGCCAGCAGCACCTGGTGGGCTGTCAATAGCAATCAGCCCCAGCATTTT.

This sequence joins TRBV9 and TRBJ2-2, with a weak D call TRBD1 (6 bases). The CDR3 sequence is 15 residues long. V gave up 3 bases and J gave up 7 bases, with 16 bases separating them. Germline CDR1 SGDLS, CDR2 YYNGEE. CDR3 in amino acids: CASSALQGQGGELFF. The CDR3 DNA reads TGTGCCAGCAGCGCGCTCCAGGGGCAGGGCGGGGAGCTGTTTTTT.

The chain has TRBV6-2 or TRBV6-3 and TRBJ1-1, with D uncertain. V was cut by 7 bases and J by 2 bases, with 17 bases left in between. Germline assignment: CDR1 MNHEY and CDR2 SVGEGT. The CDR3 runs to 15 residues. CDR3 bases: TGTGCCAGCACCGACCCCTCCACAGTAAACACTGAAGCTTTCTTT. It translates to CASTDPSTVNTEAFF.

This clonotype has a handful of counts. This chain links TRBV7-9 with TRBJ2-3; 7 bases match TRBD2. Germline CDR1 is SEHNR and CDR2 is FQNEAQ (reference sequence). The CDR3 length is 14 residues. Trimming took 1 base from V and 7 from J; bases not matched to a gene: 5. CDR3 amino acids: CASSLGTRGNTQYF. The CDR3 DNA reads TGTGCCAGCAGCTTAGGGACTAGAGGAAATACGCAGTATTTT.

The V gene is TRBV7-2, the J gene TRBJ2-2; no firm D call. CDR3 size: 12 residues. V was clipped by 7 bases and J by 7 bases, with 10 bases between them. In germline, CDR1 is SGHTA, CDR2 FQGNSA. The CDR3 here is CASILSGGELFF. The DNA for the CDR3 is TGTGCCAGCATTTTGAGTGGCGGGGAGCTGTTTTTT.

The chain carries TRBV7-3 and TRBJ2-5; perhaps TRBD2 as D (6 bases). The CDR3 covers 14 residues. The germline CDR1 and CDR2 sequences are SGHTA and FQGTGA. V lost 2 bases and J 5 bases, leaving 12 bases between the germline ends. CDR3 DNA sequence: TGTGCCAGCAGCTTACAGGGAGGTCCCGAGACCCAGTACTTC. Residues: CASSLQGGPETQYF.

This clonotype was counted at least ten times. The genes are TRBV5-1 and TRBJ2-2, with D possibly matching TRBD2 (6 bases). CDR3 length: 13 residues. CDR1 is SGHRS, CDR2 YFSETQ, per germline. The V and J ends lost 6 bases and 6 bases respectively, with 12 bases between them. CDR3 sequence: CASKEGSPGELFF. DNA of the CDR3: TGCGCCAGCAAGGAGGGATCCCCCGGGGAGCTGTTTTTT.

In this sample, this clonotype turned up a few times. The rearrangement links TRBV20-1 to TRBJ1-5; D perhaps matches TRBD1 (5 bases). Per the germline V gene, CDR1 is DFQATT and CDR2 is SNEGSKA (reference sequence). CDR3 length equals 15 residues. Between the trimmed V and J ends, which lost 5 bases and 1 base, there was a span of 15 bases. This CDR3 is CSALETAGSNQPQHF. In DNA form, the CDR3 reads TGCAGTGCTCTTGAGACAGCCGGGAGCAATCAGCCCCAGCATTTT.

This clonotype was seen more than once but under ten times. This chain joins TRBV12-3 or TRBV12-4 and TRBJ2-2; D gene ambiguous. The CDR3 sequence is 13 residues long. V was pared by 7 bases and J by 4 bases, with 10 bases between. CDR3 coding DNA: TGTGCCAGCAACCCCGTGGGCACCGGGGAGCTGTTTTTT. It yields the protein CASNPVGTGELFF.

There are a few counts of this clonotype. The rearrangement uses TRBV7-3 and TRBJ2-5; 9 positions match TRBD2. Looked up from germline, CDR1 is SGHTA and CDR2 is FQGTGA. The CDR3 is 15 residues long. Unmatched junction bases numbered 3, after V lost 2 bases and J lost 2 bases. CDR3: CASSLAGGRQETQYF. For the CDR3, the DNA is TGTGCCAGCAGCTTAGCGGGGGGGCGACAAGAGACCCAGTACTTC.

This clonotype was detected a few times. V and J are TRBV10-3 and TRBJ1-1, with D possibly matching TRBD1 (5 bases). CDR3 length: 13 residues. Trimming removed 0 bases from V and 9 bases from J, with 11 bases in between. Germline CDR1 is ENHRY and CDR2 is SYGVKD. CDR3 in DNA: TGTGCCATCAGTGAGTCGTCAGGGAACAAAGCTTTCTTT. Translated: CAISESSGNKAFF.

The rearrangement joins TRBV6-2 or TRBV6-3 to TRBJ2-3, with D possibly TRBD2 on 5 matching bases. V was pared by 6 bases and J by 8 bases, with 15 bases between. Germline loops: CDR1 MNHEY, CDR2 SVGEGT. The CDR3 has 13 amino acids. CDR3 residues: CASSSSFRGTQYF. DNA for the CDR3: TGTGCCAGCAGCTCCTCCTTTCGGGGTACGCAGTATTTT.

This chain links TRBV4-2 with TRBJ2-2; 9 nucleotides match TRBD1. This CDR3 is 17 amino acids long. The germline V gene encodes CDR1 LGHNA and CDR2 YNFKEQ. V was pared by 0 bases and J by 3 bases, with 5 bases of the junction left unmatched. CDR3 sequence: CASSQDQGTGHTGELFF. The CDR3 nucleotides are TGTGCCAGCAGCCAAGATCAGGGGACAGGGCACACCGGGGAGCTGTTTTTT.

The table lists this clonotype with a few counts. The chain recombines TRBV9 with TRBJ2-5; TRBD1 aligns across 9 bases. The CDR3 covers 15 residues. J was trimmed by 2 bases and V by 3 bases; bases with no gene match: 5. CDR1 and CDR2 from the germline V gene are SGDLS and YYNGEE. CDR3 sequence reads: CASSEGQGIQETQYF. The CDR3 DNA follows: TGTGCCAGCAGCGAGGGACAGGGAATACAAGAGACCCAGTACTTC.

The gene calls are TRBV20-1 and TRBJ1-1; no clear D. The CDR3 is 13 residues long. Germline loops: CDR1 DFQATT, CDR2 SNEGSKA (reference sequence). Trimming pared 5 bases from V and 2 bases from J, leaving 12 bases between. As DNA, the CDR3 is TGCAGTGCTCCCCAGTCCGGCAACACTGAAGCTTTCTTT. Encoded protein: CSAPQSGNTEAFF.

This clonotype was seen just once. This chain connects TRBV20-1 to TRBJ1-2, with D possibly being TRBD1 (5 bases). Between the trimmed V and J ends, which lost 3 bases and 8 bases, there was a span of 13 bases. This CDR3 is built from 12 residues. Germline CDR1 is DFQATT and CDR2 is SNEGSKA (reference sequence). CDR3: CSASKGLGGYTF. The CDR3 nucleotides are TGCAGTGCTAGTAAGGGGTTGGGGGGCTACACCTTC.

This clonotype has just a few counts. The V call is TRBV6-1, the J call TRBJ2-5; the match to TRBD2 covers 10 bases. The V gene end was trimmed by 8 bases and the J gene end by 4 bases; junction bases not matched to a gene: 10. Germline CDR1 reads MNHNS; CDR2 reads SASEGT. The CDR3 covers 15 residues. CDR3: CASRTRSGGVETQYF. For the CDR3, the DNA is TGTGCCAGCCGAACGAGGAGCGGGGGGGTAGAGACCCAGTACTTC.

The rearrangement links TRBV5-1 to TRBJ2-6, with D hard to call. V lost 4 bases and J lost 4, with 15 bases in between. Germline V CDR1 and CDR2: SGHRS, YFSETQ. This CDR3 is built from 16 residues. Here the CDR3 reads CASSPTSGSGANVLTF. CDR3 DNA: TGCGCCAGCAGCCCTACGTCGGGCTCCGGGGCCAACGTCCTGACTTTC.

The chain joins TRBV10-3 to TRBJ2-1; D possibly corresponds to TRBD1 (6 bases). CDR1 is ENHRY and CDR2 is SYGVKD in the germline V gene. Trimming stripped 7 bases from V and 8 bases from J, with 15 bases between. The CDR3 is made up of 13 amino acids. DNA of the CDR3: TGTGCCATCAATCTCAGGGGTTATGATGAGCAGTTCTTC. Encoded protein: CAINLRGYDEQFF.

This clonotype was found many times. CDR3 amino acids: CASSFQAGELFF. In nucleotides, the CDR3 is TGTGCCAGCAGCTTTCAGGCCGGGGAGCTGTTTTTT. The J gene is TRBJ2-2, the V gene TRBV7-2, with unresolved D. The CDR3 consists of 12 residues. Germline CDR1 reads SGHTA; CDR2 reads FQGNSA. V lost 3 bases to trimming and J lost 6 bases, with 5 bases between them.

V usage is TRBV6-4 and J usage is TRBJ2-3; 9 nucleotides match TRBD2. The CDR3 runs 16 residues. Germline V gene sequence: CDR1 MRHNA, CDR2 SNTAGT. Germline trimming cut 1 base from V and 0 bases from J; bases unmatched to any gene: 2. CDR3 region: CASSDFAGGSTDTQYF. Written as DNA, the CDR3 is TGTGCCAGCAGTGACTTCGCGGGGGGGAGCACAGATACGCAGTATTTT.

This clonotype was detected ten times or more. V and J are TRBV7-2 and TRBJ2-2; the D gene is possibly TRBD1 (5 bases). Germline V gives CDR1 SGHTA, CDR2 FQGNSA. The V end lost 6 bases, the J end lost 9 bases, and 17 bases lay between the germline ends. There are 14 residues in the CDR3. CDR3 loop: CASRRTLPSRELFF. CDR3 in DNA: TGTGCCAGCAGAAGGACACTACCCTCGAGGGAGCTGTTTTTT.

This clonotype has only a few counts. This rearrangement joins TRBV6-1 to TRBJ2-7; D might be TRBD1 (6 bases). The ends were cut back, 10 bases at V and 2 bases at J, with 15 bases in the middle. Germline loops: CDR1 MNHNS, CDR2 SASEGT. CDR3 length equals 13 residues. CDR3: CAIPGQGPYEQYV. The CDR3 DNA follows: TGTGCCATCCCTGGCCAGGGGCCCTACGAGCAGTACGTC.